This is a list of T cell receptor beta chains from one sample in a study of T-cell memory formation after mild COVID-19. TCRdb redid the calling of the 5' RACE reads with MiXCR, one entry per CDR3 protein. The sample lists 400,000 or so distinct CDR3 sequences; about 19% were seen once. Sequenced: PBMCs or a T cell subset sorted from them (not recorded which). Source of these receptors: an adult woman who had mild COVID-19 (a few samples of this study predate the infection). Cell type and time point are not known. The CDR3 runs from the conserved cysteine through the conserved F or W. Some rows mark clone size as missing; the rest say once, few, many or name a class of expanded clone.

j_call clone_size v_call cdr3_aa
TRBJ2-2 - TRBV6-5 CASSYPLAGGPSGELFF
TRBJ1-2 - TRBV7-2 CASSTRQGANYGYTF
TRBJ2-1 - TRBV9 CASTPWASGSYNEQFF
TRBJ2-7 - TRBV6-5 CASSYSAGTGVHEQYF
TRBJ2-3 - TRBV24-1 CATSDPGLAGGYTSTDTQYF
TRBJ2-7 - TRBV30 CAWTRDSPYEQYF
TRBJ2-6 few TRBV30 CAWKRRSGANVLTF
TRBJ1-6 few TRBV25-1 CASSVTGDNSPLHF
TRBJ2-1 - TRBV24-1 CATGGQGSSYNEQFF
TRBJ2-2 - TRBV7-2 CASTLSSGSDTGERFF
TRBJ1-1 - TRBV18 CASSPLPTGVSEAFF
TRBJ1-2 - TRBV5-1 CASSLEGIVYGYTF
TRBJ2-7 - TRBV20-1 CSALETGTGGFRQYF
TRBJ2-1 few TRBV5-1 CASSRDRYNEQFF
TRBJ2-1 - TRBV29-1 CSAGPGLAGVSEQFF
TRBJ2-7 few TRBV7-9 CASGSTASEQYF
TRBJ1-2 few TRBV12-3/TRBV12-4 CASSPRGDYGYTF
TRBJ2-1 - TRBV9 CASSSTGTVGLEQFF
TRBJ2-7 - TRBV4-3 CASSPTPSGSAYEQYF
TRBJ2-3 - TRBV7-6 CASSPIPRYTDTQYF
TRBJ1-2 - TRBV4-2 CASSPDGGSYGYTF
TRBJ1-2 - TRBV3-1 CASSHLRSQDGYTF
TRBJ2-5 few TRBV5-1 CASRREETQYF
TRBJ1-1 - TRBV7-2 CASRLNSVNTEAFF
TRBJ1-1 - TRBV11-2 CASSLVMSMNTEAFF
TRBJ1-2 - TRBV4-3 CASSQDLSGWGYGYTF
TRBJ1-1 - TRBV29-1 CSGDSNTEAFF
TRBJ1-2 few TRBV18 CASEQELGYGYTF
TRBJ2-4 few TRBV20-1 CSARVPTGGTRTSGNAKNIQYF
TRBJ2-5 few TRBV3-1 CASSRQRETQYF
TRBJ1-2 many TRBV6-4 CASSVGVGYGYTF